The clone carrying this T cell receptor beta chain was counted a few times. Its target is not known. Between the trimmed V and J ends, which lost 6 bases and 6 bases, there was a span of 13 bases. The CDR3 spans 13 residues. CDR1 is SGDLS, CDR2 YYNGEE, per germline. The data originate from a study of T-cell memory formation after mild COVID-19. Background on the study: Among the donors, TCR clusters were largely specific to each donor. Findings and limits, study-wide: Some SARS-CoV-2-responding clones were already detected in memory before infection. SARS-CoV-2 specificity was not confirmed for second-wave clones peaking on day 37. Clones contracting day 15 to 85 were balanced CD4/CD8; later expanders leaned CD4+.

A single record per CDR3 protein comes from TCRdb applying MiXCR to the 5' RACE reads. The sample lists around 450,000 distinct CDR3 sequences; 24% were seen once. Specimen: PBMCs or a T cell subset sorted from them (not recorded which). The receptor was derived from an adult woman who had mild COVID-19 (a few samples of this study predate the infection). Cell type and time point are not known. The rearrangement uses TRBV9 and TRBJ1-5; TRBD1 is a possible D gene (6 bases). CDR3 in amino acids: CASNWGLTQPQHF. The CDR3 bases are TGTGCCAGCAATTGGGGGCTGACTCAGCCCCAGCATTTT.